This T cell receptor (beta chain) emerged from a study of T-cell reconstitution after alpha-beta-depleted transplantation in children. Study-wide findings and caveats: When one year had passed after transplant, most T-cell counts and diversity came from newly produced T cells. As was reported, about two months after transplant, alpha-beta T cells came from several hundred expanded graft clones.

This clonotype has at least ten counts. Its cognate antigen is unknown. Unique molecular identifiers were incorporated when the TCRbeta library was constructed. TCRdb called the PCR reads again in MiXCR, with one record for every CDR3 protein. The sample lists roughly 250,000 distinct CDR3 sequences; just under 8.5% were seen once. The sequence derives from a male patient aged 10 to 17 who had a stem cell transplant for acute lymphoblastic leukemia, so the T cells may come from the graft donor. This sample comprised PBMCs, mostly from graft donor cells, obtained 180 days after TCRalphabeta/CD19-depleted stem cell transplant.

The CDR3 DNA sequence: TGTGCCAGCAGTCCCTCAGGCCCGAGCTCTGGAAACACCATATATTTT. Encoded protein: CASSPSGPSSGNTIYF. The J gene is TRBJ1-3, the V gene TRBV28; D gene unclear. V was pared by 5 bases and J by 0 bases, with 14 bases between. CDR3 length equals 16 residues. Looked up from germline, CDR1 is MDHEN and CDR2 is SYDVKM.